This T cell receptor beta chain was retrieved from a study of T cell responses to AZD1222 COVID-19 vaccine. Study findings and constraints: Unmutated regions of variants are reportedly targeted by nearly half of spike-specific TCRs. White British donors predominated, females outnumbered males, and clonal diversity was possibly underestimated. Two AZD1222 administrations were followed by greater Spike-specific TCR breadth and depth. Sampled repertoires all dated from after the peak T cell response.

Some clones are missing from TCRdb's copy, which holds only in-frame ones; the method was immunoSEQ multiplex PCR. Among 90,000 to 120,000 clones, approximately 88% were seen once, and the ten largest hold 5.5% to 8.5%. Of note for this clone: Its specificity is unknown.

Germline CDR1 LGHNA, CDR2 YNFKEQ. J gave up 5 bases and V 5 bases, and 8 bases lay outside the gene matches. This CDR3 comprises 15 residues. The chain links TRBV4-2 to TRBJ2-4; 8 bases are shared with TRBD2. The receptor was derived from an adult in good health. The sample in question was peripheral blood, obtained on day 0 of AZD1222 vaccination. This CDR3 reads CASSGGLGEQNIQYF. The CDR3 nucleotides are TGTGCCAGCAGCGGGGGACTAGGGGAGCAAAACATTCAGTACTTC.